The 22 T cell receptor beta chains below all came from one sample that was sequenced in a study of CXCR3-negative and CXCR3-positive naive CD8 T cells (dated by TCRdb to between 2017 and 2020). Sequencing took place on a NextSeq 550. The Human TCR Profiling Kit (MiLaboratory) was used to prepare UMI-labeled 5' RACE TRB cDNA libraries. Reprocessed by TCRdb, the reads give a single entry per CDR3 protein sequence, without DNA. The table of this sample itemizes around 24,000 distinct CDR3 sequences. In total, the top ten clones hold 4% to 5% of the sample. The sample consisted of naive CXCR3- CD8+ T cells from blood. The meaning of the sample's cell subset or site label: CD45RO-CCR7+CD27+CD95- naive CD8+ T cells lacking CXCR3 (TNR3-). The receptors were sampled from a human donor in good health. Some clones in this sample may be carry-over from other donors' samples.

This chain links TRBV5-5 with TRBJ2-2. Germline V gene lookup returns CDR1 SGHKS and CDR2 YYEKEE (reference sequence). The length of the CDR3 is 12 residues. The CDR3 protein is CASSLKAGELFF.

This rearrangement joins TRBV7-6 to TRBJ2-2; TCRdb designates TRBD1, a call that cannot be tested without DNA. The length of the CDR3 is 14 residues. From germline, CDR1 is SGHVS and CDR2 FNYEAQ. CDR3 loop: CASSRRTGAGELFF.

The chain carries TRBV12-3 or TRBV12-4 and TRBJ2-2; TCRdb outputs TRBD1, but without DNA this stays unchecked. This CDR3 comprises 12 residues. CDR3: CAPLVYTGELFF.

This sequence joins TRBV12-3 or TRBV12-4 and TRBJ1-2. CDR3 size: 14 residues. The CDR3 protein is CASSPLGALYGYTF.

The chain uses TRBV5-1 and TRBJ2-1; TCRdb indicates TRBD1, and absent DNA this call remains unverified. CDR1 is SGHRS, CDR2 YFSETQ, per germline. CDR3 length equals 16 residues. CDR3 amino acids: CASSLADRGYYNEQFF.

J is TRBJ2-5 and V is TRBV7-2; no DNA is available, so the TRBD1 call from TCRdb remains unchecked. Germline V CDR1 and CDR2: SGHTA, FQGNSA. The CDR3 is 14 amino acids. The CDR3: CASSRMVGEETQYF.

The rearrangement uses TRBV7-9 and TRBJ2-3; TCRdb outputs TRBD1, but without DNA this stays unchecked. This CDR3 has 16 amino acids. Germline lookup yields CDR1 SEHNR and CDR2 FQNEAQ (reference sequence). The CDR3: CASSHGAGGAPDTQYF. The full variable domain, its missing parts supplied by reference TRBV7-9 and TRBJ2-3, is DTGVSQNPRHKITKRGQNVTFRCDPISEHNRLYWYRQTLGQGPEFLTYFQNEAQLEKSRLLSDRFSAERPKGSFSTLEIQRTEQGDSAMYLCASSHGAGGAPDTQYFGPGTRLTVL.

V gene TRBV29-1 combines with J gene TRBJ2-7. CDR3 length: 11 residues. The V gene's germline CDR1 is SQVTM and CDR2 ANQGSEA. The CDR3: CSVGGIYEQYF.

V is TRBV29-1 and J is TRBJ2-7; TCRdb reports TRBD1, a call that lacks DNA to check it against. CDR3 size: 15 residues. Germline V lookup: CDR1 SQVTM, CDR2 ANQGSEA. This CDR3 reads CSVALGLVNSYEQYF.

The gene calls are TRBV23-1 and TRBJ2-4; as DNA is missing, the TRBD1 call by TCRdb cannot be tested. TRBV23-1 belongs to the ORF category, with a function that is uncertain. The CDR3 has 18 residues. CDR3 region: CASSRLIRQGLAKNIQYF.

The chain has TRBV20-1 and TRBJ1-2; TCRdb outputs TRBD1, but without DNA this stays unchecked. The germline gives CDR1 DFQATT, CDR2 SNEGSKA (reference sequence). The CDR3 is 13 amino acids. This CDR3 reads CSAPTGWNYGYTF.

This chain connects TRBV29-1 to TRBJ2-1. Germline values: CDR1 SQVTM, CDR2 ANQGSEA. The CDR3 extends over 12 amino acids. CDR3 sequence reads: CSVSPTANEQFF.

The chain couples TRBV5-1 to TRBJ2-7. From germline, CDR1 is SGHRS and CDR2 YFSETQ. The CDR3 loop spans 15 amino acids. CDR3: CASSLAADGAYEQYF.

The rearrangement joins TRBV6-6 to TRBJ2-7; the D call of TRBD1 rests on TCRdb alone, since no DNA is present to check it. There are 11 residues in the CDR3. Germline CDR1 and CDR2: MNHNY and SVGAGI (reference sequence). CDR3 region: CASSYPPEQYF.

This chain joins TRBV6-5 and TRBJ2-1; the D call from TCRdb, TRBD1, cannot be confirmed without DNA. The CDR3 is 15 amino acids. Germline V gene sequence: CDR1 MNHEY, CDR2 SVGAGI. The CDR3 protein is CASSYSRTGYNEQFF.

This rearrangement joins TRBV7-6 to TRBJ2-1; without DNA, the TCRdb call of TRBD2 cannot be checked. The CDR3 runs 14 residues. CDR1 is SGHVS and CDR2 is FNYEAQ in the germline V gene. The CDR3 region is CASSLGGHYNEQFF.

This chain uses TRBV7-9 with TRBJ2-7. CDR1 is SEHNR and CDR2 is FQNEAQ in the germline V gene (reference sequence). This CDR3 contains 12 residues. This chain's CDR3 is CASSTGTYEQYF.

The chain uses TRBV21-1 and TRBJ2-3; TCRdb designates TRBD1, a call that cannot be tested without DNA. TRBV21-1 corresponds to a pseudogene. This CDR3 is built from 15 residues. The CDR3 spells CASSKAGTEKDTQYF.

This sequence joins TRBV29-1 and TRBJ2-7; TCRdb lists TRBD1, though no DNA is available to test this call. Germline-derived CDR1 and CDR2 are SQVTM and ANQGSEA. The CDR3 runs to 13 residues. The CDR3 protein is CSVVSRTDYEQYF.

This CDR3 is CASSIGFAEQFF. The J gene is TRBJ2-1, the V gene TRBV19. This CDR3 is 12 amino acids long. The germline gives CDR1 LNHDA, CDR2 SQIVND (reference sequence).

This chain's CDR3 is CASSIQYLLAANEQFF. This chain links TRBV19 with TRBJ2-1; absent DNA, TCRdb's TRBD2 call cannot be checked. Germline CDR1 is LNHDA and CDR2 is SQIVND (reference sequence). This CDR3 contains 16 residues.

This rearrangement joins TRBV9 to TRBJ2-7; TCRdb calls TRBD1, which cannot be checked without DNA. This CDR3 has 18 residues. Germline lookup yields CDR1 SGDLS and CDR2 YYNGEE. This chain's CDR3 is CASSVEDWGDRALGEQYF.